These T cell receptor beta chains were read from a single sample in a study of siplizumab effects on memory and regulatory T cells. Produced via immunoSEQ multiplex PCR; TCRdb's table is partial and in-frame only. Of 100,000 or so clones listed, around 94% were seen once; the top ten hold 1% to 1.5%. The sequencing sample was made of non-Treg CD4+ T cells sorted from blood. Receptor source: a human donor in good health. Each CDR3 is given with its conserved first and last residue. A D gene is named only where the DNA matches it firmly. Size values are once, few and many counts, or a class for expanded clones, and some rows have none.

clone size,D gene,J gene,V gene,CDR3 DNA,CDR3 protein
.,TRBD1,TRBJ1-4,TRBV9,TGTGCCAGCAGCCCTCGTCCCGGGACAGGAACTAATGAAAAACTGTTTTTT,CASSPRPGTGTNEKLFF
.,.,TRBJ1-5,TRBV14,TGTGCCAGCAGCAAACCCCCCCTCGTAGTAAATCGGGACCACCTAAGCAATCAGCCCCAGCATTTT,CASSKPPLVVNRDHLSNQPQHF
.,.,TRBJ2-1,TRBV30,TGTGCCTGGAGTGGAGCCTCGTTGGTGCAGTTCTTC,CAWSGASLVQFF
.,.,TRBJ2-1,TRBV19,TGTGCCAGTAGTACTCCGGGACTCCCCCTTAATGAGCAGTTCTTC,CASSTPGLPLNEQFF
.,TRBD1,TRBJ2-7,TRBV7-3,TGTGCCAGCAGCTCGCCAGCACAGGGGAGCTACGAGCAGTACTTC,CASSSPAQGSYEQYF
once,.,TRBJ2-1,TRBV7-3,TGTGCCAGCAGCCCCTTTCGAGCGGAATTAGACAATGAGCAGTTCTTC,CASSPFRAELDNEQFF
.,.,TRBJ1-5,TRBV29-1,TGCAGCGTATCTGTGGACGGGGATCAGCCCCAGCATTTT,CSVSVDGDQPQHF
.,.,TRBJ2-2,TRBV7-9,TGTGCCAGCAGCCAGGGCAGGACCGGGGAGCTGTTTTTT,CASSQGRTGELFF
few,TRBD1,TRBJ2-5,TRBV18,TGTGCCAGCTCATCCGGGACAGGGGATGGGGAGACCCAGTACTTC,CASSSGTGDGETQYF
.,.,TRBJ2-2,TRBV9,TGTGCCAGCAGCGCCCGGGTCCCCAGGAACACCGGGGAGCTGTTTTTT,CASSARVPRNTGELFF
.,TRBD1,TRBJ1-4,TRBV5-1,TGCGCCAGCAGCGCTCAGACAGGGGGCGGTCGTGAAAAACTGTTTTTT,CASSAQTGGGREKLFF
.,.,TRBJ1-1,TRBV20-1,TGCAGTGCCGGCCGGGGGTTGTTT,CSAGRGLF
.,TRBD2,TRBJ2-1,TRBV11-3,TGTGCCAGCAGCCCCGTTCTAGCGGGAGAGCAGTTCTTC,CASSPVLAGEQFF
.,TRBD1,TRBJ1-5,TRBV2,TGTGCCAGCAGTATACAGGGGTGGAATCAGCCCCAGCATTTT,CASSIQGWNQPQHF
.,.,TRBJ1-2,TRBV6-1,TGTGCCAGTCTTCAGGGGAGCGGCTACACCTTC,CASLQGSGYTF
.,.,TRBJ2-3,TRBV12-5,TGTGCTAGTGGTTTGGGCGGGGACACAGATACGCAGTATTTT,CASGLGGDTDTQYF
few,.,TRBJ1-1,TRBV7-6,TGTGCCAGCAGCTCGATAGTTCTGAACACTGAAGCTTTCTTT,CASSSIVLNTEAFF
.,.,TRBJ2-2,TRBV7-3,TGTGCCAGCAGCAAAAATAGGGCAGGGAATAGTGCCACCGGGGAGCTGTTTTTT,CASSKNRAGNSATGELFF
.,.,TRBJ2-5,TRBV7-6,TGTGCCAGCACCCTACGCGGGCTAGAGACCCAGTACTTC,CASTLRGLETQYF
.,TRBD1,TRBJ2-1,TRBV5-1,TGCGCCAGCAGCTTGGATGGGACAGTTAAAGGGCAGTTCTTC,CASSLDGTVKGQFF
.,TRBD1,TRBJ2-6,TRBV27,TGTGCCAGCACCGAGGGGGCGGGTGGGGCCAACGTCCTGACTTTC,CASTEGAGGANVLTF
.,.,TRBJ2-1,TRBV7-3,TGTGCCAGCAGCTTAAGCGGACAGACCTACAATGAGCAGTTCTTC,CASSLSGQTYNEQFF
.,TRBD1,TRBJ2-2,TRBV6-6,TGTGCCAGCAACAGACAGGGTGGCGGGGAGCTGTTTTTT,CASNRQGGGELFF
.,TRBD1,TRBJ2-1,TRBV6-1,TGTGCCAGCACCTCAACAGGGACAGGGGGCAATGAGCAGTTCTTC,CASTSTGTGGNEQFF
.,.,TRBJ2-1,TRBV28,TGTGCCAGCAGTCCTATAAGCGGTAGCTCCTACAATGAGCAGTTCTTC,CASSPISGSSYNEQFF
.,TRBD1,TRBJ1-1,TRBV28,TGTGCCAGCAGTCCCCGGGACAGGGGTTACACTGAAGCTTTCTTT,CASSPRDRGYTEAFF
.,.,TRBJ1-4,TRBV19,TGTGCCAGTAGTATTCGCCGACTACCTAATGAGTGGCTGTTTTTT,CASSIRRLPNEWLFF
.,.,TRBJ2-4,TRBV28,TGTGCCAGCAGTGGCAGTGGCGGACAAAACATTCAGTACTTC,CASSGSGGQNIQYF
.,.,TRBJ1-2,TRBV5-1,TGCGCCAGCAGCTTGACCGGGTCCTATGGCTACACCTTC,CASSLTGSYGYTF